These 24 T cell receptor beta chains were all obtained from the same sample, sequenced in a study of blood T cell repertoires in COVID-19. The data were produced by immunoSEQ multiplex PCR, yet TCRdb's version contains in-frame clones alone and is incomplete. The data show about 89,000 clones, 80% to 95% seen once. The sample taken for sequencing was peripheral blood. Receptors were obtained from a human donor with active COVID-19. The donor label of this sample is uncertain.

This chain links TRBV24-1 with TRBJ1-5; no clear D. Deletions cut 5 bases from V and 0 bases from J, with 19 bases between. CDR3 length: 18 amino acids. Germline CDR1 is KGHDR and CDR2 is SFDVKD. For the CDR3, the DNA is TGTGCCACCAGTGGTCGGTTACGCTCTTATGTTAGCAATCAGCCCCAGCATTTT. Translating gives CATSGRLRSYVSNQPQHF.

The chain combines TRBV5-1 with TRBJ1-1; 11 nucleotides agree with TRBD1. The length of the CDR3 is 15 residues. With V trimmed by 0 bases and J by 4 bases, 2 bases remained unmatched. CDR1 and CDR2 (germline): SGHRS, YFSETQ. The CDR3, as DNA: TGCGCCAGCAGCTTGGGGACAGGGGGCGGCACTGAAGCTTTCTTT. Encoded protein: CASSLGTGGGTEAFF.

V and J are TRBV7-3 and TRBJ2-3, with D possibly being TRBD2 (6 bases). CDR1 is SGHTA, CDR2 FQGTGA, per germline. Trimming removed 2 bases from V and 2 bases from J, with 17 bases in between. The CDR3 extends over 17 amino acids. The CDR3 DNA follows: TGTGCCAGCAGCTTAGGTCCGCGGGGCGGGGACACAGATACGCAGTATTTT. Translation gives CASSLGPRGGDTDTQYF.

The chain combines TRBV7-3 with TRBJ1-1, with D possibly matching TRBD1 (6 bases). The germline gives CDR1 SGHTA, CDR2 FQGTGA. CDR3 length: 14 amino acids. Trimming pared 2 bases from V and 1 base from J, leaving 8 bases between. CDR3: CASSLLGANTEAFF. CDR3 in DNA: TGTGCCAGCAGCTTATTGGGGGCGAACACTGAAGCTTTCTTT.

The chain employs TRBV9 and TRBJ2-1, with a tentative D call TRBD1 (7 bases). V shed 0 bases and J shed 8 bases, with 18 bases lying between them. Germline V gene lookup returns CDR1 SGDLS and CDR2 YYNGEE. The CDR3 runs 16 residues. The CDR3 coding sequence is TGTGCCAGCAGCGTAGGACCCCACGGAGGGGGCGATGAGCAGTTCTTC. This gives the protein CASSVGPHGGGDEQFF.

The CDR3 DNA reads TGTGCCAGCAGCACCCGATTCTCTGGGACAGGGGGCAACACCATATATTTT. This translates into CASSTRFSGTGGNTIYF. The chain carries TRBV27 and TRBJ1-3; 12 nucleotides match TRBD1. The V and J ends lost 6 bases and 7 bases, in that order; junction bases with no gene match: 13. From germline, CDR1 is MNHEY and CDR2 SMNVEV (reference sequence). CDR3 size: 17 residues.

V and J are TRBV18 and TRBJ1-4; 7 nucleotides match TRBD1. CDR3 length: 15 amino acids. V lost 3 bases and J lost 8; bases outside the gene matches: 9. Germline V gene lookup returns CDR1 KGHSH and CDR2 LQKENI. As DNA, the CDR3 is TGTGCCAGCTCACCGGGAGAAGGGGGCGGCGAAAAACTGTTTTTT. Its protein product is CASSPGEGGGEKLFF.

The chain is built from TRBV16 and TRBJ1-5, with D possibly matching TRBD1 (5 bases). Trimming pared 1 base from V and 9 bases from J, leaving 16 bases between. The V gene's germline CDR1 is KGHSY and CDR2 FQNENV. The CDR3 runs 15 residues. CDR3 sequence: CASSQLLASRGPQHF. The CDR3 region has the DNA TGTGCCAGCAGCCAATTATTAGCATCAAGGGGGCCCCAGCATTTT.

J is TRBJ2-7 and V is TRBV5-4; a possible D gene is TRBD2 (5 bases). The V gene lost 0 bases and the J gene lost 5 bases, with 9 bases spanning the gap. This CDR3 is built from 13 residues. The germline CDR1 and CDR2 sequences are SGHNT and YYREEE (reference sequence). The CDR3 bases are TGTGCCAGCAGCTTGGTGAGGAGGCACGAGCAGTACTTC. This encodes CASSLVRRHEQYF.

The count of this clone is one. V gene TRBV9 combines with J gene TRBJ1-2; D ambiguous. Looked up from germline, CDR1 is SGDLS and CDR2 is YYNGEE. The V end lost 1 base, the J end lost 4 bases, and 8 bases lay between the germline ends. The CDR3 runs to 13 residues. Written as DNA, the CDR3 is TGTGCCAGCAGCGTATCCCCTAGCTATGGCTACACCTTC. This translates into CASSVSPSYGYTF.

The rearrangement joins TRBV9 to TRBJ2-7; D is uncertain. The CDR3 covers 15 residues. The ends were cut back, 4 bases at V and 6 bases at J, with 20 bases in the middle. Germline V gives CDR1 SGDLS, CDR2 YYNGEE. CDR3: CASSPTPYPTPEQYF. CDR3 DNA: TGTGCCAGCAGCCCCACCCCCTACCCCACTCCCGAGCAGTACTTC.

The chain joins TRBV6-5 to TRBJ1-2, with a tentative D call TRBD1 (6 bases). V lost 4 bases to trimming and J lost 4 bases, with 19 bases between them. This CDR3 has 16 amino acids. CDR1 MNHEY and CDR2 SVGAGI come from the germline V gene. CDR3: CASSLLRQEHVYGYTF. The DNA of the CDR3 is TGTGCCAGCAGTTTACTAAGACAGGAGCATGTCTATGGCTACACCTTC.

J is TRBJ1-1 and V is TRBV27; D is perhaps TRBD1 (5 bases). The length of the CDR3 is 14 residues. V shed 0 bases and J shed 0 bases, with 5 bases lying between them. Germline values: CDR1 MNHEY, CDR2 SMNVEV (reference sequence). In DNA, the CDR3 is TGTGCCAGCAGTTTATCGGGGCTGAACACTGAAGCTTTCTTT. It encodes CASSLSGLNTEAFF.

This clone turned up a few times. The chain uses TRBV7-3 and TRBJ2-1; D is undetermined. V gave up 1 base and J gave up 5 bases, with 6 bases separating them. This CDR3 contains 13 residues. Germline V gene sequence: CDR1 SGHTA, CDR2 FQGTGA. CDR3 amino acids: CASSLSQDNEQFF. The CDR3 bases are TGTGCCAGCAGCTTAAGTCAGGACAATGAGCAGTTCTTC.

The chain recombines TRBV27 with TRBJ2-3, with D maybe TRBD1 (6 bases). The CDR3 runs to 17 residues. V dropped 4 bases and J dropped 5 bases, with 22 bases sitting between them. Germline V gene lookup returns CDR1 MNHEY and CDR2 SMNVEV (reference sequence). CDR3: CASSSSAGGAPVDTQYF. The CDR3 DNA reads as TGTGCCAGCAGTTCCTCCGCTGGGGGCGCCCCTGTAGATACGCAGTATTTT.

The V call is TRBV5-1, the J call TRBJ2-3; 11 bases line up with TRBD2. The V gene's germline CDR1 is SGHRS and CDR2 YFSETQ. With 5 bases clipped from V and 3 bases from J, the junction kept 2 bases outside the gene matches. The CDR3 totals 14 residues. The CDR3 loop reads CASRLAGATDTQYF. CDR3 DNA: TGCGCCAGCAGACTAGCGGGGGCTACAGATACGCAGTATTTT.

This clone was found once. This chain links TRBV7-8 with TRBJ2-5; 7 bases match TRBD2. CDR1 SGHVS and CDR2 FQNEAQ come from the germline V gene. The V and J ends lost 1 base and 3 bases, in that order; junction bases with no gene match: 5. The CDR3 covers 15 residues. DNA of the CDR3: TGTGCCAGCAGCTTAGTGAGTACTAGCGAAGAGACCCAGTACTTC. Its protein product is CASSLVSTSEETQYF.

V gene TRBV3-1 (or the pseudogene TRBV3-2) combines with J gene TRBJ2-7; 7 bases are shared with TRBD1. With V trimmed by 4 bases and J by 2 bases, 8 bases remained unmatched. Germline V gives CDR1 LGHDT, CDR2 YNNKEL (reference sequence). The length of the CDR3 is 15 residues. CDR3 sequence reads: CASSLGSGTAYEQYF. DNA for the CDR3: TGTGCCAGCAGCCTGGGGTCCGGGACAGCCTACGAGCAGTACTTC.

V is TRBV10-3 and J is TRBJ2-5; 7 bases align to TRBD2. Losses at the gene ends were 11 bases for V and 1 base for J; bases not matched to a gene: 10. The CDR3 sequence is 14 residues long. Germline values: CDR1 ENHRY, CDR2 SYGVKD. The CDR3 DNA is TGTGCCGTTTCTAGCGGACAAAGCCAAGAGACCCAGTACTTC. Translation: CAVSSGQSQETQYF.

The V and J genes are TRBV11-3 and TRBJ2-3; a weak D match, TRBD1 (5 bases). This CDR3 contains 17 residues. The V gene lost 3 bases and the J gene lost 4 bases, with 20 bases spanning the gap. In germline, CDR1 is SGHNT, CDR2 YENEEA. The CDR3 here is CASSFRTGPPEADTQYF. The DNA of the CDR3 is TGTGCCAGCAGCTTCAGAACAGGTCCCCCTGAGGCAGATACGCAGTATTTT.

This sequence joins TRBV27 and TRBJ2-5; D perhaps matches TRBD1 (6 bases). Trimming took off 5 bases at V and 4 bases at J, with 11 bases between the two ends. This CDR3 has 13 amino acids. Germline V gives CDR1 MNHEY, CDR2 SMNVEV (reference sequence). CDR3 DNA: TGTGCCAGCAGTGCAACACAGGGAGAGACCCAGTACTTC. It is translated as CASSATQGETQYF.

The V gene is TRBV5-1, the J gene TRBJ2-3; 8 bases match TRBD2. The CDR3 is made up of 15 amino acids. In germline, CDR1 is SGHRS, CDR2 YFSETQ. V shed 4 bases and J 0 bases; nucleotides not matched to a gene: 4. The CDR3 loop reads CASSNSGASTDTQYF. CDR3 nucleotides: TGCGCCAGCAGCAATAGCGGGGCTAGCACAGATACGCAGTATTTT.

Regarding this clone: Other nucleotide sequences from this sample produce the same CDR3. The chain combines TRBV7-2 with TRBJ1-3; D is undetermined. This CDR3 spans 12 amino acids. In germline, CDR1 is SGHTA, CDR2 FQGNSA. The germline V and J ends were trimmed by 6 bases and 4 bases, with 7 bases remaining between them. The CDR3 protein is CASSLSGNTIYF. The CDR3 DNA sequence: TGTGCCAGCAGTCTATCGGGAAACACCATATATTTT.

The rearrangement joins TRBV19 to TRBJ2-7; TRBD1 matches at 7 bases. Germline CDR1 LNHDA, CDR2 SQIVND (reference sequence). V shed 7 bases and J 1 base; nucleotides not matched to a gene: 4. This CDR3 spans 13 amino acids. CDR3 residues: CASNEGASYEQYF. CDR3 DNA: TGTGCCAGTAACGAGGGGGCATCCTACGAGCAGTACTTC.